The sequence of this TCR beta chain was determined in a study of breast tumors, draining lymph nodes, adjacent tissues. Germline CDR1 and CDR2: LGHDT and YNNKEL (reference sequence). This CDR3 is built from 22 residues. V lost 2 bases, J lost 0 bases, and 18 bases stayed unmatched. TCRdb passed the multiplex PCR reads through MiXCR, listing each CDR3 protein once. The sample has approximately 88,000 distinct CDR3 sequences, over 25% seen once. The lymph nodes were axillary draining lymph nodes from breast cancer patients. Study-wide results and caveats: That most tumor T cells come from lymph nodes remained unproven. Luminal-like breast cancer showed significantly higher tumor–nontumor repertoire similarity than basal-like. Tumor TCR diversity was below lymph nodes but above nontumor tissue.

This clonotype came up a few times. Antigen: not known. The sequenced sample consisted of axillary lymph node tissue. This TCR was sampled from a female donor with breast cancer. Some clones in this sample may be carry-over from other donors' samples. This rearrangement joins TRBV3-1 to TRBJ2-4; TRBD2 agrees at 11 bases. The CDR3 DNA reads as TGTGCCAGCAGCCAATACCTATCCCCGGGACTAGCGGACACACTAGCCAAAAACATTCAGTACTTC. This encodes CASSQYLSPGLADTLAKNIQYF.